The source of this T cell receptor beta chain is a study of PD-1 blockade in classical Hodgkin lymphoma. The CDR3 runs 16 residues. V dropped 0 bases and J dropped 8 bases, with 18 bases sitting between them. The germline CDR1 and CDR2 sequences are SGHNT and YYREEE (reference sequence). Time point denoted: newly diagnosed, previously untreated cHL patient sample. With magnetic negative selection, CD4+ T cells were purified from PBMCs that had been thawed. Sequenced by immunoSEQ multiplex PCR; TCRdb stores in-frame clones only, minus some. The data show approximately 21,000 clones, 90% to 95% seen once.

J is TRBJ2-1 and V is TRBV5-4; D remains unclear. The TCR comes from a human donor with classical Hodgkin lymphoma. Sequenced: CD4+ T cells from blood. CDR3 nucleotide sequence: TGTGCCAGCAGCTTGGTGCCTGGCGATGGTGTCGATGAGCAGTTCTTC. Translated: CASSLVPGDGVDEQFF.